Listed below are T cell receptor beta chains from one sample, sequenced in a study of T cells expressing NK-cell markers. TCRdb reanalyzed the 5' RACE reads and collapses them to one entry per CDR3 protein, without DNA. In total, the table holds a few hundred thousand distinct CDR3 sequences. What was sequenced was blood T cells: a sorted CD56 or NKG2C T cell subset, CD4+ or CD8+ T cells, or bulk PBMC T cells (not recorded which). These receptors all stem from a man aged 18 to 29 in good health. The CDR3 runs from the conserved cysteine through the conserved F or W.

v_gene	j_gene	len	CDR3aa
TRBV24-1	TRBJ2-3	15	CATAENGPGADTQYF
TRBV5-4	TRBJ1-6	16	CASSGRTGGNNSPLHF
TRBV28	TRBJ2-7	18	CASIKWVAGGPFTSGQYF
TRBV6-2/TRBV6-3	TRBJ2-7	14	CASSYTGLAGEQYF
TRBV6-1	TRBJ2-7	13	CASSRRDVYEQYF
TRBV28	TRBJ1-6	15	CASSLPRGRGSPLHF
TRBV12-3/TRBV12-4	TRBJ1-2	15	CASSPVAGTPYGYTF
TRBV7-8	TRBJ1-2	14	CASSLDRGGDGYTF
TRBV29-1	TRBJ1-4	13	CSVEQGGSEKLFF
TRBV11-2	TRBJ2-3	19	CASSFELSPSGVGTDTQYF
TRBV4-1	TRBJ2-3	16	CASSQAGTGDTDTQYF
TRBV4-3	TRBJ1-1	13	CASSQAQGGEAFF
TRBV6-2/TRBV6-3	TRBJ2-7	14	CASSYSEVQGEQYF
TRBV3-1	TRBJ2-2	15	CASSDRARGHGELFF
TRBV3-1	TRBJ2-3	16	CASSQVRMSGADTQYF
TRBV25-1	TRBJ1-2	14	CASSESGGLYGYTF
TRBV5-1	TRBJ2-1	18	CASSQGGDRSGRVYEQFF
TRBV5-5	TRBJ2-3	14	CASSLYGREDTQYF
TRBV6-1	TRBJ2-3	18	CASSEPGLAGDGTDTQYF
TRBV12-3/TRBV12-4	TRBJ2-2	16	CASSFRQPRSPGELFF
TRBV5-5	TRBJ2-3	13	CASGRQGADTQYF